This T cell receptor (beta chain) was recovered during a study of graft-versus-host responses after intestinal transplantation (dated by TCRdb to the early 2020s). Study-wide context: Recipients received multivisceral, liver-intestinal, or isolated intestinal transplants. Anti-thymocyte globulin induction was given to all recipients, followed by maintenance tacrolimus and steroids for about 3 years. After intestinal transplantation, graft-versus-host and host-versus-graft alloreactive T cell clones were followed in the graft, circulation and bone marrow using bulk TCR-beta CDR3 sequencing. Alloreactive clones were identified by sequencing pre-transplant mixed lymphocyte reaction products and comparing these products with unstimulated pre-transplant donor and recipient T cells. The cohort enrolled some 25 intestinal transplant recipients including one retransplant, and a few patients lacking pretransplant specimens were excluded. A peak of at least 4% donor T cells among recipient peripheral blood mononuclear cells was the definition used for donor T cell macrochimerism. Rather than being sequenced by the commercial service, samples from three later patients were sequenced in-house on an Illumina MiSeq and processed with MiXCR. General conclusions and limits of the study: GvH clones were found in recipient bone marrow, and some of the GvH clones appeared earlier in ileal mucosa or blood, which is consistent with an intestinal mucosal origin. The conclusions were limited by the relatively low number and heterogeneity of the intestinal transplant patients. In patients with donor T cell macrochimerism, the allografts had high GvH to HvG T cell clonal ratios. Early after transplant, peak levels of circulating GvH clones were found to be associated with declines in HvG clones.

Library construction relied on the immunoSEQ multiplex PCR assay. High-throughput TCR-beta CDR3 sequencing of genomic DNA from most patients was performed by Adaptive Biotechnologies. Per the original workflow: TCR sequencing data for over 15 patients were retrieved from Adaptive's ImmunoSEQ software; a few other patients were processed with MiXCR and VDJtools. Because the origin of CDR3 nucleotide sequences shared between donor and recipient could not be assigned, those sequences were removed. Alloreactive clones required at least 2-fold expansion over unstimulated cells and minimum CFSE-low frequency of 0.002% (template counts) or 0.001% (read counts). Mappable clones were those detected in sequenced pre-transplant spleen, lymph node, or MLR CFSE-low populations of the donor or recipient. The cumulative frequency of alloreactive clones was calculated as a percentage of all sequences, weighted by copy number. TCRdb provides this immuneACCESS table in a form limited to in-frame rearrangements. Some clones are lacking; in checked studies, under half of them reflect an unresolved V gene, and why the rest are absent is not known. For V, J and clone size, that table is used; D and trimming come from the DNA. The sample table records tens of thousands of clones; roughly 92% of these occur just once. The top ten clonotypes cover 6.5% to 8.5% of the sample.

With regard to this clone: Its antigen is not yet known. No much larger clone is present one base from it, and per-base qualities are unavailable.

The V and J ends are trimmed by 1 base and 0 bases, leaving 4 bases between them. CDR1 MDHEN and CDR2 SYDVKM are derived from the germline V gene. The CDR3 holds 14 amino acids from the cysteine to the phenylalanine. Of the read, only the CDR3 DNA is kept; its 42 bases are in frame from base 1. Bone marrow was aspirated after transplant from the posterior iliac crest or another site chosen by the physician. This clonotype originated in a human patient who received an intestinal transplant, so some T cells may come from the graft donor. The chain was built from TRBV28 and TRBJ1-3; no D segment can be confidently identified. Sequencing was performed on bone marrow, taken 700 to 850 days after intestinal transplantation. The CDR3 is CASSLSYSGNTIYF. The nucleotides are TGTGCCAGCAGTTTATCGTACTCTGGAAACACCATATATTTT. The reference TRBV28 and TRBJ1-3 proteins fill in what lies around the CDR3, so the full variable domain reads DVKVTQSSRYLVKRTGEKVFLECVQDMDHENMFWYRQDPGLGLRLIYFSYDVKMKEKGDIPEGYSVSREKKERFSLILESASTNQTSMYLCASSLSYSGNTIYFGEGSWLTVV.